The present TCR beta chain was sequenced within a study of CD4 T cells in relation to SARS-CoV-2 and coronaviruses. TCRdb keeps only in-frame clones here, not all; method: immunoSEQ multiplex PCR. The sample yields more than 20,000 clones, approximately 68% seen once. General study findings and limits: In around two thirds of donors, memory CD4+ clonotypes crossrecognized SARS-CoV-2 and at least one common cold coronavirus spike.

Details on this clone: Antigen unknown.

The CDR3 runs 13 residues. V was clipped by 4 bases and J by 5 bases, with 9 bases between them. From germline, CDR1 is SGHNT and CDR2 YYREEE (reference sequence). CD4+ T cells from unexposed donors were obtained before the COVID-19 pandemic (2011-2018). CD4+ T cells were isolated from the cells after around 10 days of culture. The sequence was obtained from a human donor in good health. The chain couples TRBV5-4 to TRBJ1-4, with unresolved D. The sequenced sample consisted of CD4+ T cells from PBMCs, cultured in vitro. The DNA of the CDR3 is TGTGCCAGCAGCACGGACCCAAATGAAAAACTGTTTTTT. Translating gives CASSTDPNEKLFF. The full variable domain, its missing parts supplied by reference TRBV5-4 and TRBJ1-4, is ETGVTQSPTHLIKTRGQQVTLRCSSQSGHNTVSWYQQALGQGPQFIFQYYREEENGRGNFPPRFSGLQFPNYSSELNVNALELDDSALYLCASSTDPNEKLFFGSGTQLSVL.